A single sample is the source of the 2 T cell receptor beta chains below, sequenced in a study of blood T cell repertoires in COVID-19. TCRdb's copy holds only in-frame clones and misses some; the assay was immunoSEQ multiplex PCR. The sample records 130,000 to 150,000 clones, roughly 88% being singletons. The specimen sequenced was peripheral blood. The receptors stem from an older woman with COVID-19, enrolled during active disease.

The chain couples TRBV11-3 to TRBJ1-3; 7 bases are a match to TRBD1. Germline values: CDR1 SGHNT, CDR2 YENEEA. The CDR3 has 16 residues. J lost 2 bases, V lost 7 bases, and 11 bases had no gene match. The DNA of the CDR3 is TGTGCCAGCACCTATACAGGGGACCGGACTGGAAACACCATATATTTT. It specifies CASTYTGDRTGNTIYF.

This sequence joins TRBV7-3 and TRBJ2-3; TRBD2 matches 16 bases. The ends lost 5 bases at V and 2 bases at J; junction bases unmatched: 10. Germline CDR1 SGHTA, CDR2 FQGTGA. The CDR3 has 19 amino acids. DNA for the CDR3: TGTGCCAGCAGCGCCCGGGGACTAGCGGGGGGGCCACACACAGATACGCAGTATTTT. Protein sequence: CASSARGLAGGPHTDTQYF.